This is a list of T cell receptor beta chains from one sample in a study of T cells after yellow fever vaccination. TCRdb re-called the 5' RACE reads with MiXCR, one entry per CDR3 protein. The sample lists approximately 550,000 distinct CDR3 sequences, approximately 13% seen once, with about 14% in the top ten. The material was PBMCs, obtained on the day of the yellow fever booster vaccination. The receptors were gathered from a man aged 30 to 45 who received the YFV17D yellow fever vaccine. Each CDR3 is given with its conserved first and last residue. The order of the fields is clone size, V gene, J gene, CDR3 length, D gene, CDR3 DNA, CDR3 protein. The D gene is left open where the match is weak. A clone size is listed for some rows: how often the clone was seen (once, few, many), or a class if it is expanded.

abundance: -; v_gene: TRBV12-3/TRBV12-4; j_gene: TRBJ2-1; len: 13; d_gene: -; CDR3nt: TGTGCCAGCAGTTACAGGGAAGGAGGTGAGCAGTTCTTC; CDR3aa: CASSYREGGEQFF
abundance: many; v_gene: TRBV3-1; j_gene: TRBJ2-1; len: 18; d_gene: TRBD2; CDR3nt: TGTGCCAGCAGCCCCCGGGCCAGCGGGAGGGCCGTTTACAATGAGCAGTTCTTC; CDR3aa: CASSPRASGRAVYNEQFF
abundance: few; v_gene: TRBV20-1; j_gene: TRBJ1-2; len: 15; d_gene: -; CDR3nt: TGCAGTGCTAGAGATGGTCCGGGAACTAACTATGGCTACACCTTC; CDR3aa: CSARDGPGTNYGYTF
abundance: few; v_gene: TRBV18; j_gene: TRBJ1-5; len: 13; d_gene: -; CDR3nt: TGTGCCAGCTCGCTAGACCAGGTCCAGCCCCAGCATTTT; CDR3aa: CASSLDQVQPQHF
abundance: few; v_gene: TRBV7-9; j_gene: TRBJ1-6; len: 15; d_gene: TRBD1; CDR3nt: TGTGCCAGCAGCTTAATAGGGACAGGGACTTCACCCCTCCACTTT; CDR3aa: CASSLIGTGTSPLHF
abundance: few; v_gene: TRBV20-1; j_gene: TRBJ2-5; len: 12; d_gene: -; CDR3nt: TGCAGTGCTAGGGGCCCACAAGAGACCCAGTACTTC; CDR3aa: CSARGPQETQYF
abundance: few; v_gene: TRBV7-9; j_gene: TRBJ2-1; len: 14; d_gene: TRBD2; CDR3nt: TGTGCCAGCAGCTTTAGGGAAGCGGGAGGGCTTCAGTTCTTC; CDR3aa: CASSFREAGGLQFF
abundance: few; v_gene: TRBV27; j_gene: TRBJ1-6; len: 13; d_gene: -; CDR3nt: TGTGCCAGCAGTTTATCGAGGTCCTCACCCCTCCACTTT; CDR3aa: CASSLSRSSPLHF
abundance: few; v_gene: TRBV5-1; j_gene: TRBJ1-1; len: 15; d_gene: -; CDR3nt: TGCGCCAGCAGCCTCAGCGGGGTAGTGAACACTGAAGCTTTCTTT; CDR3aa: CASSLSGVVNTEAFF
abundance: many; v_gene: TRBV5-1; j_gene: TRBJ2-3; len: 14; d_gene: -; CDR3nt: TGCGCCAGCAGCCTCGACTTAGGGTCAGATACGCAGTATTTT; CDR3aa: CASSLDLGSDTQYF
abundance: few; v_gene: TRBV12-3/TRBV12-4; j_gene: TRBJ2-1; len: 19; d_gene: -; CDR3nt: TGTGCCAGCAGCCCCTCTCGGGGGCTGCGATTCTACTCCTACAATGAGCAGTTCTTC; CDR3aa: CASSPSRGLRFYSYNEQFF
abundance: few; v_gene: TRBV6-1; j_gene: TRBJ2-1; len: 15; d_gene: TRBD2; CDR3nt: TGTGCCAGCAGCAAGGGACTAGCGGTTTACAATGAGCAGTTCTTC; CDR3aa: CASSKGLAVYNEQFF
abundance: -; v_gene: TRBV24-1; j_gene: TRBJ2-5; len: 15; d_gene: -; CDR3nt: TGTGCCACCAGTGACTCTGGACGGGACCAAGAGACCCAGTACTTC; CDR3aa: CATSDSGRDQETQYF
abundance: many; v_gene: TRBV7-2; j_gene: TRBJ2-5; len: 15; d_gene: TRBD2; CDR3nt: TGTGCCAGCAGCTTCCTCTCTAGCGGACAAGAGACCCAGTACTTC; CDR3aa: CASSFLSSGQETQYF
abundance: many; v_gene: TRBV7-2; j_gene: TRBJ2-5; len: 16; d_gene: -; CDR3nt: TGTGCCAGCAGCATCCACTCGGCAGGGGGGCAAGAGACCCAGTACTTC; CDR3aa: CASSIHSAGGQETQYF
abundance: -; v_gene: TRBV9; j_gene: TRBJ1-1; len: 14; d_gene: -; CDR3nt: TGTGCCAGCCGCGTGGGTTTGGGGAACACTGAAGCTTTCTTT; CDR3aa: CASRVGLGNTEAFF
abundance: -; v_gene: TRBV3-1; j_gene: TRBJ2-1; len: 15; d_gene: TRBD2; CDR3nt: TGTGCCAGCAGCCAAGCGGGACTAGCGGGAGACGAGCAGTTCTTC; CDR3aa: CASSQAGLAGDEQFF
abundance: few; v_gene: TRBV20-1; j_gene: TRBJ2-1; len: 15; d_gene: -; CDR3nt: TGCAGTGCCGCTCCGCTGTTGGGGGATTACAATGAGCAGTTCTTC; CDR3aa: CSAAPLLGDYNEQFF
abundance: -; v_gene: TRBV6-2/TRBV6-3; j_gene: TRBJ2-5; len: 14; d_gene: -; CDR3nt: TGTGCCAGCAGTTACTCTACTAGGTCGGAGACCCAGTACTTC; CDR3aa: CASSYSTRSETQYF
abundance: many; v_gene: TRBV18; j_gene: TRBJ1-6; len: 14; d_gene: -; CDR3nt: TGTGCCAGCTCACCGGGCCCCAATAATTCACCCCTCCACTTT; CDR3aa: CASSPGPNNSPLHF
abundance: -; v_gene: TRBV29-1; j_gene: TRBJ2-3; len: 12; d_gene: -; CDR3nt: TGCAGCGGGTTGGCTCACACAGATACGCAGTATTTT; CDR3aa: CSGLAHTDTQYF
abundance: many; v_gene: TRBV12-3/TRBV12-4; j_gene: TRBJ2-7; len: 14; d_gene: TRBD2; CDR3nt: TGTGCCTCCCAGCGGACTAGCGGGAGTTACGAGCAGTACTTC; CDR3aa: CASQRTSGSYEQYF
abundance: few; v_gene: TRBV19; j_gene: TRBJ2-3; len: 14; d_gene: TRBD2; CDR3nt: TGTGCCAGTAGACCTCTAGCGGGATCCGATACGCAGTATTTT; CDR3aa: CASRPLAGSDTQYF
abundance: few; v_gene: TRBV4-2; j_gene: TRBJ1-5; len: 15; d_gene: -; CDR3nt: TGTGCCAGCAGCCAAGGGAGCGGGGGCCGTCAGCCCCAGCATTTT; CDR3aa: CASSQGSGGRQPQHF
abundance: -; v_gene: TRBV7-2; j_gene: TRBJ1-3; len: 16; d_gene: TRBD1; CDR3nt: TGTGCCAGCAGCGCGGTTGGGACAGGGGGGAGAAACACCATATATTTT; CDR3aa: CASSAVGTGGRNTIYF
abundance: -; v_gene: TRBV7-6; j_gene: TRBJ2-5; len: 14; d_gene: TRBD2; CDR3nt: TGTGCCAGCCGACAAGAGGGACTACAAGAGACCCAGTACTTC; CDR3aa: CASRQEGLQETQYF
abundance: few; v_gene: TRBV7-2; j_gene: TRBJ2-1; len: 13; d_gene: TRBD2; CDR3nt: TGTGCCAGCAGCTTAGAACTAGCGGGAGCGCCGTTCTTC; CDR3aa: CASSLELAGAPFF
abundance: -; v_gene: TRBV19; j_gene: TRBJ2-1; len: 14; d_gene: -; CDR3nt: TGTGCCAGTAGCCAGAGTGGACTAAACAATGAGCAGTTCTTC; CDR3aa: CASSQSGLNNEQFF
abundance: few; v_gene: TRBV18; j_gene: TRBJ2-7; len: 14; d_gene: -; CDR3nt: TGTGCCAGCTCACCCCCAGGGATAGGTTACGAGCAGTACTTC; CDR3aa: CASSPPGIGYEQYF